One sample yielded the 11 T cell receptor beta chains listed below, sequenced in a study of metastatic and nonmetastatic thyroid tumors. TCRdb re-called the PCR reads via MiXCR. The data hold under 4,000 clones, with less than 25% observed a single time. Treatment of any kind had been given to no patient before thyroid surgery. The material sequenced was tumor tissue. The receptors here all came from a male donor with papillary thyroid cancer or a benign thyroid nodule (not recorded which). Some clones in this sample may be carry-over from other donors' samples.

This CDR3 is CASSERSAGGTEAFF. The CDR3 DNA follows: TGTGCCAGCAGTGAAAGGTCAGCGGGAGGCACTGAAGCTTTCTTT. The chain joins TRBV2 to TRBJ1-1, with unresolved D. The CDR3 consists of 15 residues. CDR1 is SNHLY and CDR2 is FYNNEI in the germline V gene. With 2 bases removed from V and 4 bases from J, the gap between germline ends came to 14 bases.

This rearrangement joins TRBV5-1 to TRBJ1-2; the D is unclear. This CDR3 contains 13 residues. Germline loops: CDR1 SGHRS, CDR2 YFSETQ. The V end was cut by 5 bases, the J end by 5 bases, with 13 bases between. CDR3 DNA sequence: TGCGCCAGCAGGGGCGGGGAAGGGTATGGCTACACCTTC. It specifies CASRGGEGYGYTF.

This clone ranks as medium-sized (0.01 to 0.1%). The rearrangement uses TRBV10-3 and TRBJ2-1; D might be TRBD1 or TRBD2, each matching 5 bases. In germline, CDR1 is ENHRY, CDR2 SYGVKD. V lost 6 bases and J lost 2, with 17 bases in between. The CDR3 is made up of 16 amino acids. CDR3 nucleotides: TGTGCCATCAGGGGGGTGGGGCTAGAGGCCTACAATGAGCAGTTCTTC. This codes for CAIRGVGLEAYNEQFF.

The gene calls are TRBV6-1 and TRBJ1-3; no definite D call. CDR1 and CDR2 from the germline V gene are MNHNS and SASEGT. The CDR3 is 14 amino acids. V was shortened by 6 bases and J by 2 bases, with 11 bases between the two germline ends. The CDR3 sequence: CASRTPGPGNTIYF. The CDR3, as DNA: TGTGCCAGCAGGACTCCGGGCCCTGGAAACACCATATATTTT.

This clone is judged medium-sized. This chain joins TRBV4-1 and TRBJ1-6; 9 nucleotides line up with TRBD1. This CDR3 contains 13 residues. The J segment lost 12 bases and the V segment lost 5 bases, leaving 5 bases of the junction unmatched. CDR1 and CDR2 from the germline V gene are MGHRA and YSYEKL. For the CDR3, the DNA is TGCGCCAGCAGCATGGACAGGGGCCAACCCCTCCACTTT. Its translation: CASSMDRGQPLHF.

This clone was recorded many times. V usage is TRBV5-5 and J usage is TRBJ2-1, with 7 positions matching TRBD2. Germline CDR1 and CDR2: SGHKS and YYEKEE (reference sequence). The length of the CDR3 is 11 residues. V shed 2 bases and J 10 bases; nucleotides not matched to a gene: 0. The CDR3 loop is CASSLAGEQFF. CDR3 DNA sequence: TGTGCCAGCAGCTTAGCGGGAGAGCAGTTCTTC.

A few counts support this clone. J is TRBJ2-2 and V is TRBV20-1, with D perhaps TRBD1 (6 bases). Germline V gene lookup returns CDR1 DFQATT and CDR2 SNEGSKA (reference sequence). CDR3 size: 14 residues. Trimming took 1 base from V and 2 from J, leaving 8 bases between them. CDR3 coding DNA: TGCAGTGCTAGAGGGACAGTAAACACCGGGGAGCTGTTTTTT. It specifies CSARGTVNTGELFF.

This sequence joins TRBV11-3 and TRBJ2-7; D may be TRBD1 (5 bases). V was pared by 0 bases and J by 1 base, with 13 bases between. Germline lookup yields CDR1 SGHNT and CDR2 YENEEA. This CDR3 comprises 16 residues. The DNA of the CDR3 is TGTGCCAGCAGCTTAGATCTTCAGGGCTTGTCCTACGAGCAGTACTTC. Its protein is CASSLDLQGLSYEQYF.

This clone is medium-sized within its sample. V is TRBV6-4 and J is TRBJ2-2, with TRBD2 matching over 9 bases. The CDR3 spans 19 residues. The V and J ends lost 6 bases and 9 bases, in that order; junction bases with no gene match: 23. CDR1 and CDR2 (germline): MRHNA, SNTAGT. The CDR3 protein is CASRPLRALAGHGARELFF. The CDR3, as DNA: TGTGCCAGCAGACCTCTCCGCGCCCTAGCGGGGCACGGGGCCCGGGAGCTGTTTTTT.

This clone showed up many times. A much larger clone lies a single base off, so this may be a read error. This chain joins TRBV7-8 and TRBJ1-2; TRBD1 matches at 7 bases. CDR1 SGHVS and CDR2 FQNEAQ come from the germline V gene. The length of the CDR3 is 17 residues. The CDR3 DNA reads as TGTGCCAGCAGCTCACTACTACAGGGGAGCGGCGACTATGGCTACGCCTTC. The encoded protein is CASSSLLQGSGDYGYAF.

This chain links TRBV15 with TRBJ2-1; D possibly matches TRBD1 or TRBD2 (5 bases each). With 0 bases removed from V and 8 bases from J, the gap between germline ends came to 17 bases. The CDR3 consists of 16 residues. In germline, CDR1 is LNHNV, CDR2 YYDKDF (reference sequence). The CDR3 DNA follows: TGTGCCACCAGCAGAGAAGGGACGGCCATCGAGGATGAGCAGTTCTTC. Its translation: CATSREGTAIEDEQFF.